These 14 T cell receptor beta chains came from one sample sequenced in a study of control samples from healthy donors and cancer patients. Sequencing used immunoSEQ multiplex PCR; TCRdb keeps in-frame clones, though not all of them. This table has 100,000 to 150,000 clones, around 90% appearing once. Sequenced sample: blood. The receptor set was obtained from a man younger than 35 in good health.

This chain joins TRBV27 and TRBJ2-6; unclear D gene. This CDR3 is 14 amino acids long. Trimming took 6 bases from V and 0 from J, leaving 6 bases between them. The germline V gene encodes CDR1 MNHEY and CDR2 SMNVEV (reference sequence). CDR3 in DNA: TGTGCCAGCAGCCACAGCTCTGGGGCCAACGTCCTGACTTTC. Translating it yields CASSHSSGANVLTF. Using reference TRBV27 and TRBJ2-6 for the parts outside the CDR3, the full variable domain is EAQVTQNPRYLITVTGKKLTVTCSQNMNHEYMSWYRQDPGLGLRQIYYSMNVEVTDKGDVPEGYKVSRKEKRNFPLILESPSPNQTSLYFCASSHSSGANVLTFGAGSRLTVL.

The chain has TRBV9 and TRBJ2-1; unclear D gene. The CDR3 covers 17 residues. In germline, CDR1 is SGDLS, CDR2 YYNGEE. V lost 3 bases and J lost 0, with 16 bases in between. The CDR3 bases are TGTGCCAGCAGCGATCCCCCTTTGGCGAGCTCCTACAATGAGCAGTTCTTC. It yields the protein CASSDPPLASSYNEQFF.

The genes are TRBV6-5 and TRBJ2-7; D possibly matches TRBD1 or TRBD2 (5 bases each). The V and J ends lost 2 bases and 9 bases respectively, with 14 bases between them. The germline CDR1 and CDR2 sequences are MNHEY and SVGAGI. The CDR3 length is 13 residues. The DNA for the CDR3 is TGTGCCAGCAGTTACGGGACCGGAATGGCGCAGTACTTC. Translating gives CASSYGTGMAQYF.

The chain couples TRBV19 to TRBJ1-5; TRBD1 might be the D (5 bases). Germline V lookup: CDR1 LNHDA, CDR2 SQIVND (reference sequence). V was clipped by 6 bases and J by 0 bases, with 9 bases between them. The CDR3 spans 14 residues. The CDR3 DNA reads TGTGCCAGTAGGGAAGGGGTTAGCAATCAGCCCCAGCATTTT. As protein: CASREGVSNQPQHF.

The chain combines TRBV12-3 or TRBV12-4 with TRBJ1-1, with 7 bases identical to TRBD1. The CDR3 spans 13 residues. J gave up 7 bases and V 7 bases, and 9 bases lay outside the gene matches. CDR3 region: CASIKRGQVEAFF. Written as DNA, the CDR3 is TGTGCCAGCATCAAACGCGGACAGGTTGAAGCTTTCTTT.

This sequence joins TRBV30 and TRBJ1-2; D unresolved. Germline values: CDR1 GTSNPN, CDR2 SVGIG (reference sequence). Trimming cost V 4 bases and J 1 base, with 7 bases left between them. The CDR3 loop spans 12 amino acids. This chain's CDR3 is CAWTAVNYGYTF. The CDR3 DNA is TGTGCCTGGACTGCGGTTAACTATGGCTACACCTTC.

V gene TRBV6-6 combines with J gene TRBJ1-1; TRBD1 is a possible D gene (6 bases). The ends were cut back, 2 bases at V and 3 bases at J, with 13 bases in the middle. There are 15 residues in the CDR3. The germline V gene has CDR1 MNHNY and CDR2 SVGAGI (reference sequence). This CDR3 reads CASSYRSQGDTEAFF. DNA for the CDR3: TGTGCCAGCAGTTACCGTTCACAGGGAGACACTGAAGCTTTCTTT.

The chain combines TRBV5-6 with TRBJ2-3; D is perhaps TRBD1 or TRBD2 (6 bases each). The CDR3 spans 16 residues. Germline-derived CDR1 and CDR2 are SGHDT and YYEEEE. Trimming removed 0 bases from V and 1 base from J, with 12 bases in between. CDR3 sequence (DNA): TGTGCCAGCAGCTTGGGGGGGGCTAGCGGCACAGATACGCAGTATTTT. The encoded protein is CASSLGGASGTDTQYF.

The CDR3: CASSQGRGGWADTQYF. The CDR3 DNA sequence: TGTGCCAGCAGCCAAGGGCGGGGGGGCTGGGCAGATACGCAGTATTTT. The chain joins TRBV4-2 to TRBJ2-3, with 9 positions matching TRBD2. Germline CDR1 LGHNA, CDR2 YNFKEQ. The CDR3 covers 16 residues. With V trimmed by 1 base and J by 4 bases, 6 bases remained unmatched.

This chain links TRBV2 with TRBJ2-2; 7 nucleotides line up with TRBD1. Germline CDR1 and CDR2: SNHLY and FYNNEI. J was trimmed by 4 bases and V by 7 bases; bases with no gene match: 9. CDR3 size: 15 residues. This chain's CDR3 is CASTPDRATTGELFF. The CDR3 nucleotides are TGTGCCAGCACTCCTGACAGGGCTACCACCGGGGAGCTGTTTTTT.

The chain employs TRBV19 and TRBJ1-5; 9 nucleotides agree with TRBD1. The V and J ends lost 5 bases and 4 bases, in that order; junction bases with no gene match: 6. The CDR3 consists of 15 residues. The germline gives CDR1 LNHDA, CDR2 SQIVND (reference sequence). CDR3 loop: CASSPGQGWNQPQHF. The CDR3 nucleotides read TGTGCCAGTAGTCCAGGACAGGGGTGGAATCAGCCCCAGCATTTT.

The chain is built from TRBV7-2 and TRBJ2-7; tentatively, D is TRBD1 (6 bases). The ends were cut back, 6 bases at V and 2 bases at J, with 14 bases in the middle. Germline values: CDR1 SGHTA, CDR2 FQGNSA. This CDR3 region has 14 residues. CDR3 amino acids: CASSMGGTTYEQYF. CDR3 nucleotide sequence: TGTGCCAGCAGTATGGGTGGGACAACCTACGAGCAGTACTTC.

The chain uses TRBV5-4 and TRBJ1-1, with 10 positions matching TRBD1. The germline V gene has CDR1 SGHNT and CDR2 YYREEE (reference sequence). Trimming at V came to 3 bases and at J to 4 bases, leaving 6 bases not matched to a gene. This CDR3 comprises 15 residues. The CDR3 is CASSSTGTGATEAFF. CDR3 bases: TGTGCCAGCAGCTCGACCGGGACAGGGGCCACTGAAGCTTTCTTT. Looking up the rest from reference TRBV5-4 and TRBJ1-1 gives the full variable domain: ETGVTQSPTHLIKTRGQQVTLRCSSQSGHNTVSWYQQALGQGPQFIFQYYREEENGRGNFPPRFSGLQFPNYSSELNVNALELDDSALYLCASSSTGTGATEAFFGQGTRLTVV.

The chain links TRBV7-6 to TRBJ2-2, with 10 bases lining up with TRBD2. CDR3 length: 20 amino acids. J was trimmed by 2 bases and V by 5 bases; bases with no gene match: 17. Germline V gene lookup returns CDR1 SGHVS and CDR2 FNYEAQ. The CDR3 DNA reads TGTGCCAGCAGCCACAATTATGCTAGCGGGGGCGCCAACAACACCGGGGAGCTGTTTTTT. The encoded protein is CASSHNYASGGANNTGELFF.